Shown below are 19 T cell receptor beta chains from a single sample sequenced in a study of human T cells and chemical hapten exposure. Indicated time point: patch test 1, 2 weeks after DPC sensitization. As to treatment: therapeutic diphenylcyclopropenone sensitization with weekly scalp DPC. TCRdb redid the calling of the RACE reads with MiXCR, one entry per CDR3 protein. The data hold 300,000 to 400,000 distinct CDR3 sequences, with roughly 6.9% observed a single time. The specimen comprised whole blood, sampled in connection with sensitization to the hapten diphenylcyclopropenone (DPC). These receptor sequences come from a woman aged 18-35 years with alopecia areata. Some clones in this sample may be carry-over from other donors' samples.

This clonotype was detected ten times or more. The genes are TRBV20-1 and TRBJ2-1; tentative D call: TRBD2 (6 bases). Trimming took 6 bases from V and 0 from J, leaving 15 bases between them. CDR1 DFQATT and CDR2 SNEGSKA come from the germline V gene (reference sequence). This CDR3 spans 15 amino acids. The CDR3 region has the DNA TGCAGTGCAGTGCCCACCGGGAGCTCCTACAATGAGCAGTTCTTC. Protein sequence: CSAVPTGSSYNEQFF.

J is TRBJ1-2 and V is TRBV4-2; the D gene is possibly TRBD1 (5 bases). Trimming pared 8 bases from V and 2 bases from J, leaving 18 bases between. The CDR3 consists of 15 residues. Germline CDR1 LGHNA, CDR2 YNFKEQ. The CDR3 nucleotides read TGTGCCAGCCGCTTAGAAACAGGAGGAAACTATGGCTACACCTTC. Translated: CASRLETGGNYGYTF.

This chain connects TRBV10-3 to TRBJ1-4; D is possibly TRBD1 (5 bases). CDR1 and CDR2 (germline): ENHRY, SYGVKD. The ends were cut back, 2 bases at V and 7 bases at J, with 11 bases in the middle. This CDR3 is built from 14 residues. The CDR3 sequence is CAISEGAPGEKLFF. As DNA, the CDR3 is TGTGCCATCAGTGAGGGGGCGCCCGGTGAAAAACTGTTTTTT.

This clonotype has at least ten counts. This chain joins TRBV4-1 and TRBJ2-6, with D unresolved. The CDR3 covers 15 residues. Between the trimmed V and J ends, which lost 2 bases and 0 bases, there was a span of 5 bases. Germline CDR1 reads MGHRA; CDR2 reads YSYEKL. CDR3 bases: TGCGCCAGCAGCCAATCCAGCTCTGGGGCCAACGTCCTGACTTTC. Translating gives CASSQSSSGANVLTF.

The V call is TRBV6-6, the J call TRBJ1-5; 8 nucleotides agree with TRBD1. Trimming took 4 bases from V and 1 from J; bases not matched to a gene: 6. The CDR3 has 16 residues. Germline CDR1 reads MNHNY; CDR2 reads SVGAGI (reference sequence). The CDR3 DNA reads TGTGCCAGCAGTTCTCCGGACAGGGACAGCAATCAGCCCCAGCATTTT. It is translated as CASSSPDRDSNQPQHF.

This clonotype occurred a few times. The chain has TRBV5-1 and TRBJ2-7; 8 bases match TRBD1. With 4 bases clipped from V and 7 bases from J, the junction kept 13 bases outside the gene matches. The CDR3 has 15 amino acids. Germline-derived CDR1 and CDR2 are SGHRS and YFSETQ. CDR3 in amino acids: CASSRQGLRMGEQYF. In DNA, the CDR3 is TGCGCCAGCAGCCGACAGGGGCTTCGCATGGGGGAGCAGTACTTC. The whole variable domain, filled in from reference TRBV5-1 and TRBJ2-7, reads KAGVTQTPRYLIKTRGQQVTLSCSPISGHRSVSWYQQTPGQGLQFLFEYFSETQRNKGNFPGRFSGRQFSNSRSEMNVSTLELGDSALYLCASSRQGLRMGEQYFGPGTRLTVT.

This clonotype occurred a few times. The V gene is TRBV29-1, the J gene TRBJ2-3; weak D call: TRBD2 (5 bases). Germline V gene sequence: CDR1 SQVTM, CDR2 ANQGSEA. Deletions cut 3 bases from V and 7 bases from J, with 14 bases between. This CDR3 is 13 amino acids long. As DNA, the CDR3 is TGCAGCGTTGAGCGGGTCGACCGATATACGCAGTATTTT. Amino acids: CSVERVDRYTQYF.

This clonotype was seen many times. This chain connects TRBV10-3 to TRBJ1-2; D might be TRBD1 (5 bases). The CDR3 is made up of 15 amino acids. From germline, CDR1 is ENHRY and CDR2 SYGVKD. The ends were cut back, 4 bases at V and 2 bases at J, with 14 bases in the middle. CDR3 region: CAISARQGSNYGYTF. The DNA of the CDR3 is TGTGCCATCAGTGCTAGGCAGGGATCCAACTATGGCTACACCTTC.

This chain's CDR3 is CASSLVSTSANEQFF. The CDR3 region has the DNA TGTGCCAGCAGCTTAGTTTCCACTAGCGCGAATGAGCAGTTCTTC. V and J are TRBV7-2 and TRBJ2-1; 7 bases fit TRBD2. After removal of 1 base from V and 7 bases from J, the junction contained 7 bases not matched to a gene. The CDR3 sequence is 15 residues long. Germline assignment: CDR1 SGHTA and CDR2 FQGNSA.

This clonotype has just a few counts. CDR3 in amino acids: CASRSTGNRNTGELFF. In nucleotides, the CDR3 is TGTGCCAGCAGATCAACAGGGAATCGGAACACCGGGGAGCTGTTTTTT. The chain has TRBV6-6 and TRBJ2-2; TRBD1 is a possible D gene (6 bases). The CDR3 length is 16 residues. Germline CDR1 is MNHNY and CDR2 is SVGAGI (reference sequence). V was cut by 6 bases and J by 1 base, with 15 bases left in between.

The table lists this clonotype with many counts. V and J are TRBV5-1 and TRBJ1-6, with D maybe TRBD1 (6 bases). Germline CDR1 SGHRS, CDR2 YFSETQ. Trimming stripped 1 base from V and 5 bases from J, with 13 bases between. The CDR3 loop spans 16 amino acids. The CDR3 region is CASSLMQGTHNSPLHF. Written as DNA, the CDR3 is TGCGCCAGCAGCTTGATGCAGGGGACCCATAATTCACCCCTCCACTTT.

There are many counts of this clonotype. The V gene is TRBV28, the J gene TRBJ2-7, with a possible D match to TRBD1 (6 bases). Germline V gene lookup returns CDR1 MDHEN and CDR2 SYDVKM. The CDR3 runs to 14 residues. V dropped 5 bases and J dropped 3 bases, with 14 bases sitting between them. The CDR3 reads CASSGIRTVYEQYF. In DNA, the CDR3 is TGTGCCAGCAGTGGGATTAGGACAGTCTACGAGCAGTACTTC.

This clonotype was counted between two and nine times. The chain uses TRBV9 and TRBJ2-2, with 7 bases fitting TRBD2. Germline lookup yields CDR1 SGDLS and CDR2 YYNGEE. The CDR3 is made up of 15 amino acids. V was pared by 0 bases and J by 4 bases, with 3 bases of the junction left unmatched. This CDR3 reads CASSVAGGFTGELFF. DNA for the CDR3: TGTGCCAGCAGCGTAGCGGGGGGATTCACCGGGGAGCTGTTTTTT.

The rearrangement joins TRBV7-2 to TRBJ1-1, with 7 bases matching TRBD1. V lost 2 bases, J lost 7 bases, and 16 bases stayed unmatched. Germline loops: CDR1 SGHTA, CDR2 FQGNSA. This CDR3 is built from 17 residues. The CDR3 reads CASSLRGGNRGLVEAFF. CDR3 DNA sequence: TGTGCCAGCAGCTTAAGAGGTGGTAACAGGGGTTTGGTTGAAGCTTTCTTT.

This clonotype appeared a few times. V gene TRBV6-2 or TRBV6-3 combines with J gene TRBJ2-7, with D unclear. In germline, CDR1 is MNHEY, CDR2 SVGEGT. CDR3 length: 12 amino acids. V lost 6 bases, J lost 3 bases, and 9 bases lay in between. CDR3 sequence reads: CASSQVIYEQYF. As DNA, the CDR3 is TGTGCCAGCAGCCAGGTGATCTACGAGCAGTACTTC.

This clonotype was found many times. This chain links TRBV5-1 with TRBJ2-3; weak D call: TRBD1 (7 bases). This CDR3 is 16 amino acids long. Germline V gene data show CDR1 as SGHRS and CDR2 as YFSETQ. V gave up 3 bases and J gave up 6 bases, with 20 bases separating them. The CDR3 reads CASSWRGPHGADTQYF. The CDR3 DNA is TGCGCCAGCAGCTGGAGGGGGCCCCACGGGGCGGATACGCAGTATTTT.

The chain is built from TRBV12-3 or TRBV12-4 and TRBJ1-1, with TRBD1 matching 8 bases. The length of the CDR3 is 19 residues. With V trimmed by 2 bases and J by 0 bases, 14 bases remained unmatched. CDR3 nucleotide sequence: TGTGCCAGCAGTTTACGGCGGATCCTCAGGGGGCTGGTGAACACTGAAGCTTTCTTT. Its translation is CASSLRRILRGLVNTEAFF.

The chain recombines TRBV28 with TRBJ2-7; D ambiguous. Germline V gene lookup returns CDR1 MDHEN and CDR2 SYDVKM. The CDR3 loop spans 16 amino acids. V lost 3 bases and J lost 3, with 18 bases in between. The CDR3 region is CASSFFNLRRSYEQYF. CDR3 in DNA: TGTGCCAGCAGTTTCTTTAACCTCAGGCGTAGCTACGAGCAGTACTTC. Drawing the rest from reference TRBV28 and TRBJ2-7, the complete variable domain is DVKVTQSSRYLVKRTGEKVFLECVQDMDHENMFWYRQDPGLGLRLIYFSYDVKMKEKGDIPEGYSVSREKKERFSLILESASTNQTSMYLCASSFFNLRRSYEQYFGPGTRLTVT.

This clonotype was counted a few times. V is TRBV7-8 and J is TRBJ1-5; 7 nucleotides align to TRBD1. Germline assignment: CDR1 SGHVS and CDR2 FQNEAQ. Trimming cost V 5 bases and J 1 base; bases outside gene matches: 8. This CDR3 region has 16 residues. CDR3 sequence (DNA): TGTGCCAGCAGCCCCTACAGGGGACCGAGCAATCAGCCCCAGCATTTT. It specifies CASSPYRGPSNQPQHF.